This T cell receptor (beta chain) came from a study of T cells in Graves' hyperthyroidism and ophthalmopathy. The study's findings and limits: Among clonotypes expanded in thyroid above 0.001, most were also found in blood.

Amplification targeted TCR beta CDR3 regions from RNA transcripts. During a first-round RT-PCR of the TCR CDR3, the HTBI primer set was used. Each CDR3 protein gets one entry after TCRdb re-called the multiplex PCR reads with MiXCR. The repertoire holds approximately 100,000 distinct CDR3 sequences, about 40% seen once, with roughly a tenth in the top ten. This clonotype was counted at least ten times. What it binds is unknown. An absence of ophthalmopathy progression within 18 months meant stable Graves' hyperthyroidism. Recently diagnosed hyperthyroidism of less than 2 months' duration affected patients aged 18 to 65. The CDR3 is 15 amino acids. Germline CDR1 MGHRA, CDR2 YSYEKL. Trimming pared 3 bases from V and 0 bases from J, leaving 9 bases between.

Sequencing was done on a sample of peripheral blood or thyroid tissue (not recorded which). The receptor comes from a woman under 40 with Graves' hyperthyroidism. The V gene is TRBV4-1, the J gene TRBJ1-3; no firm D call. This CDR3 reads CASSHATYSGNTIYF. The CDR3 nucleotides read TGCGCCAGCAGCCACGCGACCTACTCTGGAAACACCATATATTTT.